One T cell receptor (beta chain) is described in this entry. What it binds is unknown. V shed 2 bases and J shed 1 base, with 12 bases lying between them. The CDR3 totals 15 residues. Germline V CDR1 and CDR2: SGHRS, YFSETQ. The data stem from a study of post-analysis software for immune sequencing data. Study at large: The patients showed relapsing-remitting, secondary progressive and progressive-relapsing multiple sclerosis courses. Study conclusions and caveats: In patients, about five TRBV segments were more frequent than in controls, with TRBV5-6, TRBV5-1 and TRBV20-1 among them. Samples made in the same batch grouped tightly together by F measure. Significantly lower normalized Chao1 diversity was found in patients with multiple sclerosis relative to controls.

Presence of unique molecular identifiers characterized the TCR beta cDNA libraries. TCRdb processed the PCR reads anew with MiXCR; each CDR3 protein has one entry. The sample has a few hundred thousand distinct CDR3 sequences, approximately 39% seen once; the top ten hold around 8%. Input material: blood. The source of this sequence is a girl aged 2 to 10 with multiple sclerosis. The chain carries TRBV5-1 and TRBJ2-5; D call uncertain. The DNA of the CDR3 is TGCGCCAGCAGCTTCGAGCCTAATACCCAAGAGACCCAGTACTTC. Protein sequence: CASSFEPNTQETQYF.